This TCR beta chain was profiled in a study of blood T cells in healthy people across ages. A second PCR, run for about 6 to 11 cycles, used a sample-barcoded 5' primer plus a J-beta primer mix. TCRdb reprocessed the 5' RACE reads with MiXCR, giving one entry per CDR3 protein. The data contain 750,000 or so distinct CDR3 sequences, around 25% of them singletons. The V gene's germline CDR1 is LGHNA and CDR2 YNFKEQ. The CDR3 runs to 16 residues. Separately, the same data were catalogued under a study of T cells of mothers and their children.

V is TRBV4-2 and J is TRBJ2-5; TRBD1 agrees at 9 bases. The tail of the sequence fits TRBJ2-7 better, so the J call may be wrong. The sequence came from a boy between 5 and 17 years old in good health. The sequenced sample was blood. The CDR3 sequence: CASSRSTGGPSYEQYF. CDR3 bases: TGTGCCAGCAGCCGCAGCACAGGGGGCCCATCCTACGAGCAGTACTTC.